This passage covers 28 T cell receptor beta chains from one sample sequenced in a study of blood T cell repertoires in COVID-19. Some clones are missing from TCRdb's copy, which holds only in-frame ones; the method was immunoSEQ multiplex PCR. The data hold under 200,000 clones, with around 82% observed a single time. Sequenced material: peripheral blood. The receptors were gathered from a human donor with acute or convalescent COVID-19. The donor label of this sample is uncertain.

The rearrangement joins TRBV7-8 to TRBJ2-7; D perhaps matches TRBD2 (6 bases). This CDR3 region has 14 residues. The V end was cut by 4 bases, the J end by 0 bases, with 10 bases between. CDR1 SGHVS and CDR2 FQNEAQ come from the germline V gene. As DNA, the CDR3 is TGTGCCAGCAGCTCCGGGACTTTCTCCTACGAGCAGTACTTC. Translating gives CASSSGTFSYEQYF.

This clone was counted a single time. V usage is TRBV10-3 and J usage is TRBJ2-5; D possibly corresponds to TRBD2 (6 bases). This CDR3 spans 14 amino acids. Germline V lookup: CDR1 ENHRY, CDR2 SYGVKD. V was trimmed by 0 bases and J by 3 bases, leaving 8 bases between them. CDR3: CAISESGGKETQYF. CDR3 nucleotide sequence: TGTGCCATCAGTGAGTCTGGGGGGAAAGAGACCCAGTACTTC.

This chain links TRBV20-1 with TRBJ1-2; perhaps TRBD1 as D (6 bases). Germline assignment: CDR1 DFQATT and CDR2 SNEGSKA (reference sequence). The CDR3 consists of 10 residues. CDR3 in DNA: TGCAGCCCGGGACAAGATGGCTACACCTTC. This sequence encodes CSPGQDGYTF.

This sequence joins TRBV28 and TRBJ2-1; 8 bases align to TRBD1. Germline CDR1 and CDR2: MDHEN and SYDVKM. The CDR3 loop spans 14 amino acids. V lost 5 bases, J lost 7 bases, and 7 bases stayed unmatched. The CDR3 sequence: CASSIWTGWNEQFF. For the CDR3, the DNA is TGTGCCAGCAGTATCTGGACAGGGTGGAATGAGCAGTTCTTC.

This rearrangement joins TRBV28 to TRBJ1-2; the match to TRBD1 covers 7 bases. With V trimmed by 7 bases and J by 3 bases, 11 bases remained unmatched. This CDR3 has 15 amino acids. Germline assignment: CDR1 MDHEN and CDR2 SYDVKM. The CDR3 loop is CASTLQGPRDYGYTF. The CDR3, as DNA: TGTGCCAGCACCTTACAGGGGCCCCGGGACTATGGCTACACCTTC.

This clone was picked up one time. The rearrangement uses TRBV5-1 and TRBJ2-2, with 8 bases identical to TRBD1. The V segment lost 5 bases and the J segment 5 bases; nucleotides outside the gene matches: 5. The CDR3 consists of 14 residues. Germline V gene lookup returns CDR1 SGHRS and CDR2 YFSETQ. CDR3 amino acids: CASRTGAPTGELFF. The CDR3 DNA reads as TGCGCCAGCAGGACAGGGGCCCCGACCGGGGAGCTGTTTTTT.

This rearrangement joins TRBV6-5 to TRBJ2-1; D is ambiguous. Germline V gives CDR1 MNHEY, CDR2 SVGAGI. This CDR3 comprises 14 residues. Trimming left V 6 bases short and J 5 bases short, with 14 bases between. The CDR3 loop is CASRSQTLNNEQFF. CDR3 nucleotide sequence: TGTGCCAGCAGGAGCCAGACACTGAACAATGAGCAGTTCTTC.

J is TRBJ1-5 and V is TRBV19, with D unclear. The CDR3 loop spans 14 amino acids. V was cut by 7 bases and J by 0 bases, with 10 bases left in between. Germline CDR1 reads LNHDA; CDR2 reads SQIVND (reference sequence). Here the CDR3 DNA reads TGTGCCAGTAAGGAGGAACTTAGCAATCAGCCCCAGCATTTT. The encoded protein is CASKEELSNQPQHF.

The genes are TRBV15 and TRBJ2-1; 7 nucleotides agree with TRBD2. This CDR3 region has 13 residues. Per germline, CDR1 LNHNV and CDR2 YYDKDF (reference sequence). The junction had 12 bases not matched to a gene; V was cut back by 6 bases and J by 13 bases. The CDR3 nucleotides are TGTGCCACCAGTCAACCGGGAGGCGGGACCCAGTTCTTC. Protein sequence: CATSQPGGGTQFF.

This clone was seen once. The rearrangement links TRBV4-2 to TRBJ1-1, with D unclear. Germline V gene data show CDR1 as LGHNA and CDR2 as YNFKEQ. CDR3 size: 16 residues. Trimming stripped 1 base from V and 0 bases from J, with 12 bases between. The DNA of the CDR3 is TGTGCCAGCAGCCAAGTCGGAGGGCCCTTGAACACTGAAGCTTTCTTT. Protein product: CASSQVGGPLNTEAFF.

This clone was seen a single time. The chain is built from TRBV29-1 and TRBJ2-1; no firm D call. Germline assignment: CDR1 SQVTM and CDR2 ANQGSEA. The V end was cut by 0 bases, the J end by 4 bases, with 7 bases between. This CDR3 has 13 amino acids. DNA of the CDR3: TGCAGCGTTGAAGATCCTCCTTACAATGAGCAGTTCTTC. Protein: CSVEDPPYNEQFF.

The chain recombines TRBV11-1 with TRBJ2-7; weak D call: TRBD1 (6 bases). The CDR3 covers 15 residues. Germline CDR1 reads SGHAT; CDR2 reads FQDESV (reference sequence). Trimming shortened V by 4 bases and J by 2 bases, and 15 bases separated the two germline ends. CDR3 sequence: CASSSPGRGTYEQYF. CDR3 coding DNA: TGTGCCAGCAGCTCTCCGGGCAGGGGAACCTACGAGCAGTACTTC.

The chain recombines TRBV5-1 with TRBJ2-5; 9 bases match TRBD1. V lost 4 bases and J lost 3; bases outside the gene matches: 7. CDR1 and CDR2 (germline): SGHRS, YFSETQ. CDR3 size: 15 residues. The CDR3 here is CASSPKTGGEETQYF. In DNA, the CDR3 is TGCGCCAGCAGCCCAAAGACAGGGGGAGAAGAGACCCAGTACTTC.

The V gene is TRBV5-4, the J gene TRBJ2-1, with 7 bases matching TRBD2. Germline assignment: CDR1 SGHNT and CDR2 YYREEE (reference sequence). This CDR3 region has 16 residues. With V trimmed by 4 bases and J by 7 bases, 14 bases remained unmatched. As DNA, the CDR3 is TGTGCCAGCAGCCCCATCTTGGAGGGAGGGCGGAATGAGCAGTTCTTC. Its protein is CASSPILEGGRNEQFF.

This chain joins TRBV6-5 and TRBJ1-2; 7 positions match TRBD1. The CDR3 consists of 15 residues. From germline, CDR1 is MNHEY and CDR2 SVGAGI. J lost 7 bases, V lost 7 bases, and 15 bases had no gene match. CDR3 loop: CASTRRLGTGVGYTF. In DNA, the CDR3 is TGTGCCAGCACCCGAAGGCTAGGTACAGGGGTTGGCTACACCTTC.

This chain links TRBV5-5 with TRBJ2-2, with D perhaps TRBD2 (6 bases). The germline V and J ends were trimmed by 0 bases and 3 bases, with 15 bases remaining between them. The CDR3 is made up of 17 amino acids. The germline gives CDR1 SGHKS, CDR2 YYEKEE (reference sequence). For the CDR3, the DNA is TGTGCCAGCAGCTTGGCCCCGCGGGATCAGGACACCGGGGAGCTGTTTTTT. It encodes CASSLAPRDQDTGELFF.

The genes are TRBV27 and TRBJ2-1; 9 positions agree with TRBD1. The V gene end was trimmed by 4 bases and the J gene end by 1 base; junction bases not matched to a gene: 8. There are 17 residues in the CDR3. Germline V gives CDR1 MNHEY, CDR2 SMNVEV (reference sequence). CDR3 in amino acids: CASSSYSTGGSYNEQFF. As DNA, the CDR3 is TGTGCCAGCAGTTCATACTCGACAGGGGGTTCCTACAATGAGCAGTTCTTC.

The J gene is TRBJ2-3, the V gene TRBV5-1, with 7 positions matching TRBD2. V shed 3 bases, J shed 3 bases, and the junction held 19 bases outside the gene matches. The CDR3 is 19 residues long. Germline loops: CDR1 SGHRS, CDR2 YFSETQ. The CDR3 loop is CASSYSGLTGTGRTDTQYF. The CDR3 region has the DNA TGCGCCAGCAGCTATTCGGGACTAACAGGTACCGGCAGAACAGATACGCAGTATTTT.

This chain joins TRBV28 and TRBJ1-4; D ambiguous. Trimming removed 5 bases from V and 3 bases from J, with 13 bases in between. The germline gives CDR1 MDHEN, CDR2 SYDVKM. CDR3 length: 15 residues. The CDR3 DNA sequence: TGTGCCAGCAGTCTAGGAACGAGGTCTAATGAAAAACTGTTTTTT. Translating gives CASSLGTRSNEKLFF. Combining the CDR3 with reference TRBV28 and TRBJ1-4 gives the whole variable domain DVKVTQSSRYLVKRTGEKVFLECVQDMDHENMFWYRQDPGLGLRLIYFSYDVKMKEKGDIPEGYSVSREKKERFSLILESASTNQTSMYLCASSLGTRSNEKLFFGSGTQLSVL.

There are a few counts of this clone. The chain couples TRBV2 to TRBJ1-6; the match to TRBD1 covers 8 bases. This CDR3 has 15 amino acids. CDR1 and CDR2 (germline): SNHLY, FYNNEI. The ends lost 5 bases at V and 8 bases at J; junction bases unmatched: 8. As DNA, the CDR3 is TGTGCCAGCAGTCTCGAAGGACAGGGAGATTCACCCCTCCACTTT. Protein: CASSLEGQGDSPLHF.

V gene TRBV28 combines with J gene TRBJ2-6; TRBD1 agrees at 9 bases. CDR3 length: 23 residues. J gave up 0 bases and V 1 base, and 19 bases lay outside the gene matches. The V gene's germline CDR1 is MDHEN and CDR2 SYDVKM. For the CDR3, the DNA is TGTGCCAGCAGTTTATTCATTACCTGGACAGGGGCACCTCCCTCCTCTGGGGCCAACGTCCTGACTTTC. This encodes CASSLFITWTGAPPSSGANVLTF.

This sequence joins TRBV9 and TRBJ1-3; TRBD1 might be the D (5 bases). Germline lookup yields CDR1 SGDLS and CDR2 YYNGEE. V lost 4 bases to trimming and J lost 2 bases, with 19 bases between them. CDR3 length: 17 residues. CDR3: CASSTQTGVPAGNTIYF. The CDR3 coding sequence is TGTGCCAGCAGCACTCAAACAGGAGTTCCGGCTGGAAACACCATATATTTT.

The genes are TRBV2 and TRBJ2-5; 8 nucleotides agree with TRBD1. The CDR3 runs 14 residues. The germline V gene has CDR1 SNHLY and CDR2 FYNNEI. Trimming cost V 5 bases and J 5 bases; bases outside gene matches: 7. CDR3 nucleotides: TGTGCCAGCAGTAACCAGGGGGCTAGGGAGACCCAGTACTTC. It specifies CASSNQGARETQYF.

The V and J genes are TRBV2 and TRBJ1-1; D possibly corresponds to TRBD1 (5 bases). The CDR3 is made up of 14 amino acids. The germline gives CDR1 SNHLY, CDR2 FYNNEI. V lost 4 bases, J lost 4 bases, and 13 bases lay in between. The CDR3: CASSVQGLGTEAFF. In nucleotides, the CDR3 is TGTGCCAGCAGTGTTCAGGGTCTAGGCACTGAAGCTTTCTTT.

The rearrangement uses TRBV7-6 and TRBJ1-3; 7 nucleotides agree with TRBD1. This CDR3 is 15 amino acids long. Germline V gives CDR1 SGHVS, CDR2 FNYEAQ. The ends lost 4 bases at V and 2 bases at J; junction bases unmatched: 5. CDR3 nucleotides: TGTGCCAGCAGCTCTCCAGGGGGGACTGGAAACACCATATATTTT. It is translated as CASSSPGGTGNTIYF.

The chain carries TRBV3-1 (or the pseudogene TRBV3-2) and TRBJ2-1; 14 bases are shared with TRBD2. V lost 0 bases and J lost 8; bases outside the gene matches: 6. The CDR3 spans 17 residues. Germline V gene sequence: CDR1 LGHDT, CDR2 YNNKEL (reference sequence). The CDR3 sequence is CASSQEMTSGRADEQFF. The CDR3 DNA follows: TGTGCCAGCAGCCAAGAAATGACTAGCGGGAGGGCCGATGAGCAGTTCTTC.

This rearrangement joins TRBV27 to TRBJ2-1; D is unresolved. This CDR3 has 14 amino acids. Germline CDR1 MNHEY, CDR2 SMNVEV (reference sequence). The V gene lost 5 bases and the J gene lost 2 bases, with 10 bases spanning the gap. As DNA, the CDR3 is TGTGCCAGCAGTCCGAGGAGCACCTACAATGAGCAGTTCTTC. Translation gives CASSPRSTYNEQFF.

The chain joins TRBV14 to TRBJ1-4, with a possible D match to TRBD1 (6 bases). Germline CDR1 and CDR2: SGHDN and FVKESK. The CDR3 has 15 residues. V gave up 1 base and J gave up 4 bases, with 10 bases separating them. As DNA, the CDR3 is TGTGCCAGCAGCCAAGGTCTCAGGGGTAATGAAAAACTGTTTTTT. It codes for CASSQGLRGNEKLFF.